Each of the 23 T cell receptor beta chains below was sequenced from the same sample in a study of CD8+ T cells in alopecia areata (dated by TCRdb to about 2018). The time point tag for this specimen amounts to: roughly 24 weeks on oral tofacitinib. What the treatment or condition label conveys for this sample: oral pan-JAK inhibitor, 5-10 mg twice daily. Libraries were constructed by the immunoSEQ multiplex PCR assay. RNA was extracted from all samples and reverse transcribed into cDNA, which served as template for TCR sequencing. What TCRdb holds here is the immuneACCESS table cut down to in-frame rearrangements. Part of the clones is not present; checked against another copy, under half of the missing clones reflect an unresolved V gene, and the others are unexplained. The sample yields 150,000 to 200,000 clones; around three fifths were counted once. The biggest ten clones account for more than 13% of the sample.

Source: CD4+ T cells sorted from blood, taken at week 24, from a patient treated with tofacitinib. The receptors here all came from a human donor with alopecia areata.

This chain uses TRBV30 with TRBJ2-7, with D unresolved. The CDR3 spans 14 residues. Trimming pared 2 bases from V and 1 base from J, leaving 12 bases between. Germline CDR1 and CDR2: GTSNPN and SVGIG (reference sequence). The DNA for the CDR3 is TGTGCCTGGAGTCGTGGTCAGCCGTCCTACGAGCAGTACTTC. Protein: CAWSRGQPSYEQYF.

The gene calls are TRBV18 and TRBJ1-6; no reliable D call. The CDR3 loop spans 18 amino acids. CDR1 and CDR2 (germline): KGHSH, LQKENI. The V gene lost 2 bases and the J gene lost 6 bases, with 20 bases spanning the gap. CDR3 sequence (DNA): TGTGCCAGCTCACCAGGTCCAAGCCTAATAGAATTTAATTCACCCCTCCACTTT. It codes for CASSPGPSLIEFNSPLHF.

In DNA, the CDR3 is TGTGCCAGCTCACCAGTCGGCTACGAGCAGTACTTC. This codes for CASSPVGYEQYF. This chain joins TRBV18 and TRBJ2-7, with unresolved D. Germline values: CDR1 KGHSH, CDR2 LQKENI. CDR3 size: 12 residues. The V and J ends lost 2 bases and 3 bases respectively, with 5 bases between them.

CDR3 amino acids: CASSELSGGAGEQFF. CDR3 DNA: TGTGCCAGCAGTGAATTGAGCGGGGGGGCAGGCGAGCAGTTCTTC. This chain uses TRBV25-1 with TRBJ2-1, with 10 bases aligning to TRBD2. This CDR3 is 15 amino acids long. V shed 1 base and J 10 bases; nucleotides not matched to a gene: 7. The V gene's germline CDR1 is MGHDK and CDR2 SYGVNS.

This clone occurred once. The chain links TRBV5-1 to TRBJ2-6; 8 bases are a match to TRBD1. The CDR3 loop spans 18 amino acids. With 4 bases clipped from V and 0 bases from J, the junction kept 9 bases outside the gene matches. Germline CDR1 and CDR2: SGHRS and YFSETQ. Written as DNA, the CDR3 is TGCGCCAGCAGCGGCCGGGACAGGAGTTTCTCTGGGGCCAACGTCCTGACTTTC. Its protein is CASSGRDRSFSGANVLTF.

This clone showed up just once. This sequence joins TRBV27 and TRBJ2-3; TRBD2 is a possible D gene (5 bases). Germline V lookup: CDR1 MNHEY, CDR2 SMNVEV (reference sequence). The CDR3 is made up of 17 amino acids. Trimming removed 4 bases at V and 2 bases at J, with 19 bases between. The CDR3 nucleotides are TGTGCCAGCAGTTCCTCCTTCGGGGAGAGTTACACAGATACGCAGTATTTT. Amino acids: CASSSSFGESYTDTQYF.

This chain connects TRBV29-1 to TRBJ2-5, with D possibly matching TRBD1 (5 bases). Trimming removed 3 bases from V and 5 bases from J, with 13 bases in between. Germline V gene data show CDR1 as SQVTM and CDR2 as ANQGSEA. This CDR3 spans 13 amino acids. The CDR3 nucleotides are TGCAGCGTTGACAGGGAAGCCACTGAGACCCAGTACTTC. Protein sequence: CSVDREATETQYF.

V is TRBV5-1 and J is TRBJ2-5; D is possibly TRBD1 (5 bases). CDR3 length equals 13 residues. CDR1 SGHRS and CDR2 YFSETQ come from the germline V gene. Trimming shortened V by 0 bases and J by 3 bases, and 6 bases separated the two germline ends. CDR3 bases: TGCGCCAGCAGCTTGGCCAGGGAAGAGACCCAGTACTTC. Protein sequence: CASSLAREETQYF.

This clone appeared a single time. The chain couples TRBV4-2 to TRBJ2-5, with 8 bases identical to TRBD1. Germline values: CDR1 LGHNA, CDR2 YNFKEQ. The CDR3 is 16 amino acids. After removal of 0 bases from V and 4 bases from J, the junction contained 7 bases not matched to a gene. This chain's CDR3 is CASSQESGTGGETQYF. The CDR3 DNA is TGTGCCAGCAGCCAAGAGTCAGGGACAGGAGGAGAGACCCAGTACTTC.

The chain employs TRBV10-3 and TRBJ1-1, with a weak D call TRBD1 (5 bases). V shed 6 bases and J shed 6 bases, with 14 bases lying between them. Germline CDR1 and CDR2: ENHRY and SYGVKD. This CDR3 is 13 amino acids long. The CDR3 spells CAISGTDRPEAFF. For the CDR3, the DNA is TGTGCCATCAGCGGGACGGATCGACCTGAAGCTTTCTTT.

This clone turned up a few times. The chain is built from TRBV6-5 and TRBJ1-1; the D gene is possibly TRBD1 (5 bases). Trimming cost V 4 bases and J 1 base, with 7 bases left between them. The CDR3 extends over 13 amino acids. Germline CDR1 MNHEY, CDR2 SVGAGI. The CDR3 reads CASSWGGNTEAFF. DNA for the CDR3: TGTGCCAGCAGTTGGGGGGGGAACACTGAAGCTTTCTTT.

The rearrangement uses TRBV7-6 and TRBJ2-2; D gene ambiguous. CDR3 length equals 13 residues. The germline CDR1 and CDR2 sequences are SGHVS and FNYEAQ. V gave up 3 bases and J gave up 4 bases, with 6 bases separating them. The CDR3: CASSFKGTGELFF. CDR3 DNA: TGTGCCAGCAGCTTCAAGGGCACCGGGGAGCTGTTTTTT.

The genes are TRBV29-1 and TRBJ1-1, with D unclear. The CDR3 runs 8 residues. Germline lookup yields CDR1 SQVTM and CDR2 ANQGSEA. V lost 7 bases and J 13 bases, leaving 10 bases between the germline ends. The CDR3 sequence is CSAEGGFF. For the CDR3, the DNA is TGCAGCGCCGAGGGTGGTTTCTTT. Combining the CDR3 with reference TRBV29-1 and TRBJ1-1 gives the whole variable domain SAVISQKPSRDICQRGTSLTIQCQVDSQVTMMFWYRQQPGQSLTLIATANQGSEATYESGFVIDKFPISRPNLTFSTLTVSNMSPEDSSIYLCSAEGGFFGQGTRLTVV.

The rearrangement joins TRBV15 to TRBJ1-2, with a weak D call TRBD1 (5 bases). From germline, CDR1 is LNHNV and CDR2 YYDKDF (reference sequence). The CDR3 loop spans 13 amino acids. The V end was cut by 1 base, the J end by 5 bases, with 8 bases between. The CDR3 coding sequence is TGTGCCACCAGCAGAGGACAGCGTTATGGCTACACCTTC. This gives the protein CATSRGQRYGYTF.

The V gene is TRBV25-1, the J gene TRBJ1-4, with 11 bases matching TRBD1. The CDR3 totals 15 residues. After removal of 2 bases from V and 7 bases from J, the junction contained 3 bases not matched to a gene. From germline, CDR1 is MGHDK and CDR2 SYGVNS. The CDR3 sequence is CASSERDRGVEKLFF. In DNA, the CDR3 is TGTGCCAGCAGTGAACGGGACAGGGGGGTTGAAAAACTGTTTTTT.

J is TRBJ1-2 and V is TRBV7-9, with D unresolved. Germline V gene sequence: CDR1 SEHNR, CDR2 FQNEAQ (reference sequence). The germline V and J ends were trimmed by 1 base and 1 base, with 10 bases remaining between them. The CDR3 contains 15 residues. This CDR3 is CASSLVRARNYGYTF. In nucleotides, the CDR3 is TGTGCCAGCAGCTTAGTTCGGGCGCGTAACTATGGCTACACCTTC.

The rearrangement links TRBV30 to TRBJ1-2; no firm D call. V was trimmed by 3 bases and J by 5 bases, leaving 19 bases between them. Germline V CDR1 and CDR2: GTSNPN, SVGIG (reference sequence). This CDR3 is 15 amino acids long. The CDR3 DNA follows: TGTGCCTGGAGATGTGCTGGCCTACAGACTTATGGCTACACCTTC. Encoded protein: CAWRCAGLQTYGYTF. The full variable domain, rest sourced from reference TRBV30 and TRBJ1-2, is SQTIHQWPATLVQPVGSPLSLECTVEGTSNPNLYWYRQAAGRGLQLLFYSVGIGQISSEVPQNLSASRPQDRQFILSSKKLLLSDSGFYLCAWRCAGLQTYGYTFGSGTRLTVV.

The V and J genes are TRBV27 and TRBJ1-2, with D possibly matching TRBD1 (6 bases). CDR1 is MNHEY, CDR2 SMNVEV, per germline (reference sequence). The CDR3 covers 15 residues. V was trimmed by 0 bases and J by 4 bases, leaving 12 bases between them. CDR3 DNA sequence: TGTGCCAGCAGTTTATCTTTCGGGGGCTCCTATGGCTACACCTTC. This codes for CASSLSFGGSYGYTF.

The chain recombines TRBV6-6 with TRBJ2-5; 11 bases are shared with TRBD2. The CDR3 is 16 amino acids. V shed 6 bases and J 1 base; nucleotides not matched to a gene: 7. Per the germline V gene, CDR1 is MNHNY and CDR2 is SVGAGI (reference sequence). The CDR3 DNA reads TGTGCCAGCAGCCGCCTAGCGGGGGGCACCCAAGAGACCCAGTACTTC. Translated: CASSRLAGGTQETQYF.

J is TRBJ2-5 and V is TRBV5-1; no definite D call. The length of the CDR3 is 13 residues. The V end lost 5 bases, the J end lost 2 bases, and 10 bases lay between the germline ends. Germline loops: CDR1 SGHRS, CDR2 YFSETQ. The CDR3 reads CASSRALQETQYF. The CDR3, as DNA: TGCGCCAGCAGTCGGGCTCTTCAAGAGACCCAGTACTTC.

This clone came up a few times. The CDR3 loop reads CASPFDTQYF. CDR3 DNA: TGCGCCAGTCCATTCGATACGCAGTATTTT. The chain links TRBV10-2 to TRBJ2-3; no clear D. The CDR3 length is 10 residues. The germline V and J ends were trimmed by 9 bases and 6 bases, with 7 bases remaining between them. Germline CDR1 is WSHSY and CDR2 is SAAADI.

This clone was recorded a few times. J is TRBJ1-6 and V is TRBV9; no definite D call. CDR3 length: 12 residues. CDR1 is SGDLS, CDR2 YYNGEE, per germline. V lost 2 bases, J lost 7 bases, and 4 bases lay in between. Here the CDR3 DNA reads TGTGCCAGCAGCGTTAGAAATTCACCCCTCCACTTT. It yields the protein CASSVRNSPLHF.

J is TRBJ2-3 and V is TRBV6-4; D not certain. Germline assignment: CDR1 MRHNA and CDR2 SNTAGT. CDR3 length equals 14 residues. V lost 2 bases and J 4 bases, leaving 10 bases between the germline ends. CDR3 coding DNA: TGTGCCAGCAGTGACAACTATGGGGCAGATACGCAGTATTTT. Protein product: CASSDNYGADTQYF.